These 20 T cell receptor beta chains were all obtained from the same sample, sequenced in a study of shared clonotypes between healthy human individuals. Sequencing was performed with immunoSEQ multiplex PCR; in TCRdb, only in-frame clones are kept and a portion is missing. The sample holds approximately 2.4 million clones, nearly 97% seen once. Specimen: naive CD4+ T cells sorted from blood. Subset denoted: CD45RA+ positively selected. The receptors were gathered from a man aged 18 to 35 in good health.

The chain recombines TRBV27 with TRBJ2-5; 9 nucleotides agree with TRBD1. CDR3 size: 14 residues. Looked up from germline, CDR1 is MNHEY and CDR2 is SMNVEV (reference sequence). J lost 5 bases, V lost 3 bases, and 4 bases had no gene match. As DNA, the CDR3 is TGTGCCAGCAGTTTTGGGGACAGGGATGAGACCCAGTACTTC. It translates to CASSFGDRDETQYF.

This chain links TRBV6-6 with TRBJ1-2; 7 nucleotides agree with TRBD1. With 5 bases clipped from V and 1 base from J, the junction kept 1 base outside the gene matches. The length of the CDR3 is 13 residues. Germline V gene sequence: CDR1 MNHNY, CDR2 SVGAGI (reference sequence). The CDR3 region has the DNA TGTGCCAGCAGTGGGGACAGTAACTATGGCTACACCTTC. Its translation is CASSGDSNYGYTF.

CDR3 nucleotides: TGTGCCAGTAGTGTGCCCCAGAGGACCAGCGAGACCCAGTACTTC. Translation gives CASSVPQRTSETQYF. The chain is built from TRBV19 and TRBJ2-5, with D hard to call. CDR3 length: 15 amino acids. Trimming cost V 5 bases and J 5 bases, with 18 bases left between them. In germline, CDR1 is LNHDA, CDR2 SQIVND (reference sequence). Combining the CDR3 with reference TRBV19 and TRBJ2-5 gives the whole variable domain DGGITQSPKYLFRKEGQNVTLSCEQNLNHDAMYWYRQDPGQGLRLIYYSQIVNDFQKGDIAEGYSVSREKKESFPLTVTSAQKNPTAFYLCASSVPQRTSETQYFGPGTRLLVL.

The chain uses TRBV11-2 and TRBJ2-2; D is unresolved. Per the germline V gene, CDR1 is SGHAT and CDR2 is FQNNGV. CDR3 length: 15 residues. V lost 2 bases and J 6 bases, leaving 13 bases between the germline ends. As DNA, the CDR3 is TGTGCCAGCAGCTTACTATCCTCGGTCTCCGGGGAGCTGTTTTTT. Residues: CASSLLSSVSGELFF.

The chain links TRBV6-5 to TRBJ1-4; D not certain. Germline V CDR1 and CDR2: MNHEY, SVGAGI. Trimming left V 6 bases short and J 0 bases short, with 11 bases between. The CDR3 has 15 residues. The CDR3 loop reads CASRTDFSTNEKLFF. CDR3 bases: TGTGCCAGCAGGACGGACTTTTCAACTAATGAAAAACTGTTTTTT.

J is TRBJ1-1 and V is TRBV10-2; no clear D. Per germline, CDR1 WSHSY and CDR2 SAAADI. V lost 3 bases to trimming and J lost 7 bases, with 12 bases between them. The CDR3 has 13 residues. The CDR3 DNA is TGCGCCAGCAGTGATCCAACACCCCGTGAAGCTTTCTTT. Translating it yields CASSDPTPREAFF.

This sequence joins TRBV5-1 and TRBJ1-2; 10 bases agree with TRBD1. Trimming at V came to 4 bases and at J to 4 bases, leaving 7 bases not matched to a gene. CDR3 length: 15 amino acids. Germline assignment: CDR1 SGHRS and CDR2 YFSETQ. CDR3 sequence reads: CASSPSTGGGYGYTF. For the CDR3, the DNA is TGCGCCAGCAGCCCATCGACAGGGGGCGGCTATGGCTACACCTTC.

V usage is TRBV6-1 and J usage is TRBJ1-2; D is unresolved. There are 12 residues in the CDR3. The germline CDR1 and CDR2 sequences are MNHNS and SASEGT. V was clipped by 7 bases and J by 4 bases, with 10 bases between them. The CDR3 is CASMTDGYGYTF. CDR3 sequence (DNA): TGTGCCAGCATGACGGATGGCTATGGCTACACCTTC.

The rearrangement uses TRBV25-1 and TRBJ1-6; D is uncertain. Germline assignment: CDR1 MGHDK and CDR2 SYGVNS. This CDR3 is built from 15 residues. V lost 4 bases and J 6 bases, leaving 13 bases between the germline ends. CDR3 protein: CASSVGPDTNSPLHF. The CDR3 nucleotides are TGTGCCAGCAGTGTCGGACCAGATACTAATTCACCCCTCCACTTT.

This rearrangement joins TRBV29-1 to TRBJ2-1; TRBD2 agrees at 7 bases. Germline V lookup: CDR1 SQVTM, CDR2 ANQGSEA. Trimming cost V 6 bases and J 7 bases; bases outside gene matches: 12. This CDR3 region has 14 residues. CDR3 amino acids: CSVLDAGARNEQFF. CDR3 nucleotide sequence: TGCAGCGTGCTGGACGCGGGAGCAAGAAATGAGCAGTTCTTC.

About this clone itself: Other DNA sequences in this sample translate to the same CDR3. This chain connects TRBV5-1 to TRBJ1-3, with 8 bases matching TRBD1. Per the germline V gene, CDR1 is SGHRS and CDR2 is YFSETQ. Germline trimming cut 0 bases from V and 0 bases from J; bases unmatched to any gene: 2. This CDR3 is 16 amino acids long. CDR3 protein: CASSLEGTGSGNTIYF. The CDR3 DNA is TGCGCCAGCAGCTTGGAAGGGACAGGCTCTGGAAACACCATATATTTT. The full variable domain, rest sourced from reference TRBV5-1 and TRBJ1-3, is KAGVTQTPRYLIKTRGQQVTLSCSPISGHRSVSWYQQTPGQGLQFLFEYFSETQRNKGNFPGRFSGRQFSNSRSEMNVSTLELGDSALYLCASSLEGTGSGNTIYFGEGSWLTVV.

The rearrangement links TRBV30 to TRBJ1-1; TRBD1 is a possible D gene (6 bases). In germline, CDR1 is GTSNPN, CDR2 SVGIG (reference sequence). Deletions cut 0 bases from V and 7 bases from J, with 12 bases between. The CDR3 extends over 13 amino acids. The CDR3 loop reads CAWSVRQAYEAFF. In DNA, the CDR3 is TGTGCCTGGAGTGTACGACAGGCGTATGAAGCTTTCTTT.

This clone was detected once. J is TRBJ1-3 and V is TRBV4-1; D unclear. V was shortened by 0 bases and J by 3 bases, with 9 bases between the two germline ends. Per germline, CDR1 MGHRA and CDR2 YSYEKL. The CDR3 has 15 residues. The CDR3 loop reads CASSQEWDVGNTIYF. DNA of the CDR3: TGCGCCAGCAGCCAAGAATGGGATGTTGGAAACACCATATATTTT.

The CDR3 DNA reads TGTGCCAGCAGTTCTAACAGGGGGAGCGCCTACGAGCAGTACTTC. It encodes CASSSNRGSAYEQYF. The rearrangement uses TRBV28 and TRBJ2-7; TRBD1 agrees at 8 bases. Germline V gene data show CDR1 as MDHEN and CDR2 as SYDVKM. Trimming took 4 bases from V and 2 from J; bases not matched to a gene: 7. The CDR3 spans 15 residues.

J is TRBJ2-7 and V is TRBV7-9; D gene uncertain. The CDR3 contains 15 residues. V was cut by 3 bases and J by 2 bases, with 14 bases left in between. Per the germline V gene, CDR1 is SEHNR and CDR2 is FQNEAQ (reference sequence). The CDR3 DNA reads as TGTGCCAGCAGCTTTTATCTAGGTGAGGCCTACGAGCAGTACTTC. Translating it yields CASSFYLGEAYEQYF. The full variable domain, rest sourced from reference TRBV7-9 and TRBJ2-7, is DTGVSQNPRHKITKRGQNVTFRCDPISEHNRLYWYRQTLGQGPEFLTYFQNEAQLEKSRLLSDRFSAERPKGSFSTLEIQRTEQGDSAMYLCASSFYLGEAYEQYFGPGTRLTVT.

The chain uses TRBV5-3 and TRBJ1-1, with D possibly being TRBD1 (6 bases). TRBV5-3 is filed as an ORF, its function uncertain. CDR3 length: 14 amino acids. V lost 3 bases to trimming and J lost 7 bases, with 16 bases between them. CDR3 residues: CARSCRTALNEAFF. Written as DNA, the CDR3 is TGTGCCAGAAGCTGTCGGACAGCGTTGAATGAAGCTTTCTTT.

The rearrangement joins TRBV7-9 to TRBJ1-5; weak D call: TRBD1 (5 bases). V gave up 5 bases and J gave up 1 base, with 15 bases separating them. Looked up from germline, CDR1 is SEHNR and CDR2 is FQNEAQ (reference sequence). This CDR3 region has 16 residues. Written as DNA, the CDR3 is TGTGCCAGCAGCGCCGCCGGGGCCGCGAGCAATCAGCCCCAGCATTTT. Translation gives CASSAAGAASNQPQHF.

V gene TRBV9 combines with J gene TRBJ1-6; possibly TRBD1 for D (5 bases). Germline V gene sequence: CDR1 SGDLS, CDR2 YYNGEE. The CDR3 length is 15 residues. V gave up 4 bases and J gave up 5 bases, with 13 bases separating them. CDR3 loop: CASSPTGRNNSPLHF. CDR3 DNA sequence: TGTGCCAGCAGCCCCACGGGACGGAATAATTCACCCCTCCACTTT.

CDR3 bases: TGTGCCAGCAGTGTCAGGGGTGGGACTGAAGCTTTCTTT. Protein sequence: CASSVRGGTEAFF. The J gene is TRBJ1-1, the V gene TRBV2; weak D call: TRBD1 (6 bases). There are 13 residues in the CDR3. Germline lookup yields CDR1 SNHLY and CDR2 FYNNEI. V was shortened by 4 bases and J by 5 bases, with 11 bases between the two germline ends.

The chain couples TRBV19 to TRBJ1-6; D unresolved. This CDR3 spans 13 amino acids. V lost 3 bases and J lost 9, with 9 bases in between. The germline V gene encodes CDR1 LNHDA and CDR2 SQIVND (reference sequence). The CDR3 DNA sequence: TGTGCCAGTAGTATCAGTTTCGCTTCACCCCTCCACTTT. It specifies CASSISFASPLHF.